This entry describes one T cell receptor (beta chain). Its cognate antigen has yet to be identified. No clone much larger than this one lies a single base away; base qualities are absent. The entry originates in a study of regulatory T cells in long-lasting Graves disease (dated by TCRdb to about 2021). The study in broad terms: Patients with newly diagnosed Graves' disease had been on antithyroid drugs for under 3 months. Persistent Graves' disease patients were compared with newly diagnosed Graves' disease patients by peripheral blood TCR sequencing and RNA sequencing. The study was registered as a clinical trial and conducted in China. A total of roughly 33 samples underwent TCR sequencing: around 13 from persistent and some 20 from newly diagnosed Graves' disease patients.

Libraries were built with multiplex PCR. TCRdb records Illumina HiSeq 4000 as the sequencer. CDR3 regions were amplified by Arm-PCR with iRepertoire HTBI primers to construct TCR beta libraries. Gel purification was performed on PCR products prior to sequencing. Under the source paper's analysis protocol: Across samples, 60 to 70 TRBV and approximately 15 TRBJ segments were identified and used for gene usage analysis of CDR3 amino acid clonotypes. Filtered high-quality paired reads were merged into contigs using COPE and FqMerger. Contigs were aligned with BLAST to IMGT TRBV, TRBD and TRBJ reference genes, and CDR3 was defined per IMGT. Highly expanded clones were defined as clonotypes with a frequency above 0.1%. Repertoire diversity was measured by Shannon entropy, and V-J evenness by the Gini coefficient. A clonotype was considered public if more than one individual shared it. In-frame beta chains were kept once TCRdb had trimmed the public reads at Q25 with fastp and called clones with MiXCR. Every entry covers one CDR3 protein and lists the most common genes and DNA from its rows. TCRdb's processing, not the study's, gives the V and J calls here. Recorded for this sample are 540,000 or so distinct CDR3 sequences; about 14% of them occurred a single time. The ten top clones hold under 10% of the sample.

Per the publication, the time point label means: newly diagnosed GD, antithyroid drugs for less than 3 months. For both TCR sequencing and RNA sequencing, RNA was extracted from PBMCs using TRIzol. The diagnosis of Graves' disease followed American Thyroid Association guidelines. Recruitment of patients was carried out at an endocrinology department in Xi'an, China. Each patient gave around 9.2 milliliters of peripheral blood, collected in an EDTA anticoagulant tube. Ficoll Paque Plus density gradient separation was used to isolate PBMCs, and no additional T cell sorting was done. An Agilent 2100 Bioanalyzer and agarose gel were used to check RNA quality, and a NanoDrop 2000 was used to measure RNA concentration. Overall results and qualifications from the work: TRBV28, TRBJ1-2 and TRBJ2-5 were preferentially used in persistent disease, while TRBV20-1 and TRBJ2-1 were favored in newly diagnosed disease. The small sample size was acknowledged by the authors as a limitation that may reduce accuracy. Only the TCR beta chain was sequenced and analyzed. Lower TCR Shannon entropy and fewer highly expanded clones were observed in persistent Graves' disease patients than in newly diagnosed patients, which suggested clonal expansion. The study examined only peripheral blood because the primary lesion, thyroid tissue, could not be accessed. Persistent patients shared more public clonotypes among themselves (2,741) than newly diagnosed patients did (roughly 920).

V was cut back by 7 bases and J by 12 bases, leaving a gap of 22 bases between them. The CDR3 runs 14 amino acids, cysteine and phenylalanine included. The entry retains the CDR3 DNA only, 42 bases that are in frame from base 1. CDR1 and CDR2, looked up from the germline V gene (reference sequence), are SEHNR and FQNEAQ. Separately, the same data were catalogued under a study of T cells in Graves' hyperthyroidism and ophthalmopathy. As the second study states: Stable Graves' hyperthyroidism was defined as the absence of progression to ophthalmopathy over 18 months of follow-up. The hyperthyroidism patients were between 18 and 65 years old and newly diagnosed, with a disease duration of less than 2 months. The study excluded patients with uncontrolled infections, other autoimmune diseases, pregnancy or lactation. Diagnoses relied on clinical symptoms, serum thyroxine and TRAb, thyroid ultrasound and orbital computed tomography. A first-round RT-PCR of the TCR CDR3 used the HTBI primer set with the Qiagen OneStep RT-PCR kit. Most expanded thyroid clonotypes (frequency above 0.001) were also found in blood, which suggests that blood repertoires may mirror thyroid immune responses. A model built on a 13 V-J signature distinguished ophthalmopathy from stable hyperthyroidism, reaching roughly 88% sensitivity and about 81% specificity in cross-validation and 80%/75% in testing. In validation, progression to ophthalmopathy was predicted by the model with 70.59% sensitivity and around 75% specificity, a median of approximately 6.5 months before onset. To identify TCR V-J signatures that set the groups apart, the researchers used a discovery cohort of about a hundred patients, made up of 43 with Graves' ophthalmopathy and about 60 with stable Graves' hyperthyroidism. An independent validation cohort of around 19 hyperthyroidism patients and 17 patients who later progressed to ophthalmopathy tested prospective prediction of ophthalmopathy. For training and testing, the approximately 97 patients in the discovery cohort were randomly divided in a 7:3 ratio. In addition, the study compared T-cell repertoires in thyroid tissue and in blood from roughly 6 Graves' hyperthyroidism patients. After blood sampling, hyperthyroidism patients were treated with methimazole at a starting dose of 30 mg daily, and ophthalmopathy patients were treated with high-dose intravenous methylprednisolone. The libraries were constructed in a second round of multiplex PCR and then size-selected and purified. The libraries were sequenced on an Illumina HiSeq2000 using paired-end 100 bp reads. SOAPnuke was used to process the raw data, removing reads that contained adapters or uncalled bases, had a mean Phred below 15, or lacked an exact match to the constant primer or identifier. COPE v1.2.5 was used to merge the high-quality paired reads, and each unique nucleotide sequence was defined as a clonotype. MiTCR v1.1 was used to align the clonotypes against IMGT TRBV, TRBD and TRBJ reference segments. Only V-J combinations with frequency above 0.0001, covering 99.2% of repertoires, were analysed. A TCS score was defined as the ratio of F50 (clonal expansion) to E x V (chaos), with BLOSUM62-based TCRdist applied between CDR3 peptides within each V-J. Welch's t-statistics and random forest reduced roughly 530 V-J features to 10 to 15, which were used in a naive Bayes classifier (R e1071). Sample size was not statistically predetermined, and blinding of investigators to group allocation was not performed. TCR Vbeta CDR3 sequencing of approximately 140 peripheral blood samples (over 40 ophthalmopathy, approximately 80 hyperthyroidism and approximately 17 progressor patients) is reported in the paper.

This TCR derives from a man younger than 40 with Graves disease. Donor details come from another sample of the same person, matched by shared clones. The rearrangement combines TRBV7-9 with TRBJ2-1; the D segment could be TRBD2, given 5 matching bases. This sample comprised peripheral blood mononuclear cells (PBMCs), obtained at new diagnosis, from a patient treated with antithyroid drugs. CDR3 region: CASNGPGTSSRQFF. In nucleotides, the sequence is TGTGCCAGCAACGGACCGGGAACCAGTAGCCGGCAGTTCTTC.